The 13 T cell receptor beta chains below were found in one sample sequenced in a study of HIV-infected children after antiretroviral therapy interruption. Indicated treatment: PENTA 11 planned treatment interruption arm or continuous ART arm. A 3' RACE protocol on RNA, with unique molecular identifiers, produced the TCR library. TCRdb fed the 3' RACE reads into MiXCR, producing one record per CDR3 protein. The sample includes 45,000 to 50,000 distinct CDR3 sequences, 3.5% to 5% seen only once; the top ten take almost 0.7%. Sequenced material: CD45RA+ CD4+ T cells from PBMCs, pooled from several time points, taken from a donor given antiretroviral therapy, either interrupted or continuous. Sample subset: naive CD4+ CD45RA+ CD45RO- T cells. These receptors all stem from a pool of human donors with HIV.

This clonotype was counted at least ten times. The genes are TRBV20-1 and TRBJ2-7, with 7 bases matching TRBD1. After removal of 6 bases from V and 6 bases from J, the junction contained 8 bases not matched to a gene. Germline V gives CDR1 DFQATT, CDR2 SNEGSKA (reference sequence). The CDR3 spans 12 residues. The CDR3 DNA sequence: TGCAGTGCCCCGACAGGGCTAAGCGAGCAGTACTTC. It specifies CSAPTGLSEQYF.

The V and J genes are TRBV7-8 and TRBJ1-5, with D tentatively TRBD1 (6 bases). Germline CDR1 and CDR2: SGHVS and FQNEAQ. Trimming stripped 4 bases from V and 7 bases from J, with 11 bases between. The CDR3 spans 13 residues. CDR3: CASSSQGWQPQHF. The DNA for the CDR3 is TGTGCCAGCAGCTCACAGGGCTGGCAGCCCCAGCATTTT.

This clonotype was observed many times. The chain couples TRBV29-1 to TRBJ1-4; 11 nucleotides agree with TRBD1. V lost 5 bases and J lost 8; bases outside the gene matches: 7. Looked up from germline, CDR1 is SQVTM and CDR2 is ANQGSEA. The CDR3 sequence is 14 residues long. The CDR3 loop is CSVFTGTGGEKLFF. The CDR3 DNA reads TGCAGCGTTTTTACCGGGACAGGGGGGGAAAAACTGTTTTTT.

The V call is TRBV10-3, the J call TRBJ2-2; D remains unclear. CDR1 and CDR2 from the germline V gene are ENHRY and SYGVKD. This CDR3 spans 14 amino acids. V gave up 2 bases and J gave up 6 bases, with 10 bases separating them. The DNA of the CDR3 is TGTGCCATCAGTGAGAAAGGTTTTCCCGGGGAGCTGTTTTTT. Translating gives CAISEKGFPGELFF.

This clonotype was counted ten times or more. This chain links TRBV3-1 with TRBJ2-1; D not resolved. CDR3 length equals 11 residues. Germline V gene sequence: CDR1 LGHDT, CDR2 YNNKEL (reference sequence). Trimming took 4 bases from V and 7 from J, leaving 5 bases between them. The CDR3 sequence: CASSRLNEQFF. The CDR3 nucleotides read TGTGCCAGCAGCCGCCTAAATGAGCAGTTCTTC.

This clonotype has ten or more counts. The chain couples TRBV29-1 to TRBJ1-1; possibly TRBD1 for D (5 bases). This CDR3 is 15 amino acids long. The ends were cut back, 4 bases at V and 4 bases at J, with 19 bases in the middle. CDR1 SQVTM and CDR2 ANQGSEA come from the germline V gene. CDR3 sequence: CSVGDLSGRGTEAFF. The CDR3 DNA reads as TGCAGCGTTGGAGACCTCTCTGGAAGGGGCACTGAAGCTTTCTTT.

The table lists this clonotype with a few counts. The V call is TRBV2, the J call TRBJ2-1; 9 nucleotides match TRBD1. The J segment lost 15 bases and the V segment lost 0 bases, leaving 6 bases of the junction unmatched. The CDR3 length is 13 residues. The germline V gene encodes CDR1 SNHLY and CDR2 FYNNEI. The CDR3 nucleotides read TGTGCCAGCAGTGAAGCCGGACAGGGGAAGGGGTTCTTC. Encoded protein: CASSEAGQGKGFF.

Here the CDR3 reads CASSRPKGSAEQYF. The CDR3 region has the DNA TGTGCCAGCAGCCGCCCTAAGGGTTCGGCCGAGCAGTACTTC. V is TRBV28 and J is TRBJ2-7; no clear D. The V end was cut by 6 bases, the J end by 6 bases, with 18 bases between. The V gene's germline CDR1 is MDHEN and CDR2 SYDVKM. The CDR3 spans 14 residues.

This chain joins TRBV13 and TRBJ1-3; 7 bases match TRBD1. Germline CDR1 reads PRHDT; CDR2 reads FYEKMQ (reference sequence). The CDR3 runs to 15 residues. Unmatched junction bases numbered 23, after V lost 8 bases and J lost 16 bases. CDR3 sequence reads: CASSQGQSSGNTLYF. In nucleotides, the CDR3 is TGTGCCAGCTCCCAGGGACAGTCTTCTGGAAATACGCTCTATTTT.

V gene TRBV4-1 combines with J gene TRBJ2-3; no reliable D call. The germline CDR1 and CDR2 sequences are MGHRA and YSYEKL. The CDR3 has 15 amino acids. V lost 0 bases, J lost 0 bases, and 7 bases lay in between. CDR3 DNA: TGCGCCAGCAGCCAAGATGGCGCTAGCACAGATACGCAGTATTTT. Translating gives CASSQDGASTDTQYF.

In its sample, this clonotype was seen many times. This chain connects TRBV2 to TRBJ1-1; D unresolved. Germline lookup yields CDR1 SNHLY and CDR2 FYNNEI. This CDR3 has 13 residues. The germline V and J ends were trimmed by 3 bases and 3 bases, with 8 bases remaining between them. DNA of the CDR3: TGTGCCAGCAGTGACCGTTCGCACACTGAAGCTTTCTTT. It translates to CASSDRSHTEAFF.

This clonotype was picked up many times. The genes are TRBV12-3 or TRBV12-4 and TRBJ1-1; perhaps TRBD1 as D (5 bases). The CDR3 covers 13 residues. Trimming cost V 6 bases and J 2 bases, with 10 bases left between them. This CDR3 is CASRGRGNTEAFF. CDR3 nucleotides: TGTGCCAGCAGGGGGAGGGGTAACACTGAAGCTTTCTTT.

This clonotype was seen a few times. The chain couples TRBV11-3 to TRBJ1-4, with D maybe TRBD1 (5 bases). From germline, CDR1 is SGHNT and CDR2 YENEEA. The CDR3 runs 15 residues. The V gene lost 4 bases and the J gene lost 0 bases, with 9 bases spanning the gap. CDR3 DNA: TGTGCCAGCAGCTCGGGACTCGCAACTAATGAAAAACTGTTTTTT. It specifies CASSSGLATNEKLFF.